These 7 T cell receptor beta chains were sequenced from one sample in a study of T-cell reconstitution after alpha-beta-depleted transplantation in children. Researchers prepared the TCRbeta library using unique molecular identifiers, the study reports. Each CDR3 protein is one row after TCRdb ran MiXCR on the PCR reads. The sample holds roughly 90,000 distinct CDR3 sequences, more than 10% seen once. Sequencing was performed on PBMCs from the stem cell graft donor, taken from the stem cell graft. The origin of the receptors is a human donor who donated a stem cell graft to a child with inherited bone marrow failure.

The chain employs TRBV28 and TRBJ2-1; D might be TRBD1 or TRBD2, each matching 5 bases. Germline loops: CDR1 MDHEN, CDR2 SYDVKM. The germline V and J ends were trimmed by 3 bases and 1 base, with 16 bases remaining between them. The CDR3 is 17 amino acids. This chain's CDR3 is CASSFSRDVPSYNEQFF. Written as DNA, the CDR3 is TGTGCCAGCAGTTTCTCCCGGGACGTCCCTTCCTACAATGAGCAGTTCTTC.

This rearrangement joins TRBV3-1 to TRBJ2-2; the D is unclear. V gave up 5 bases and J gave up 6 bases, with 4 bases separating them. The CDR3 length is 11 residues. Germline V gene sequence: CDR1 LGHDT, CDR2 YNNKEL (reference sequence). The DNA of the CDR3 is TGTGCCAGCAGCTCGTCCGGGGAGCTGTTTTTT. It yields the protein CASSSSGELFF.

This clonotype was counted many times. V usage is TRBV5-1 and J usage is TRBJ2-7; 8 nucleotides align to TRBD2. The CDR3 length is 15 residues. Trimming at V came to 0 bases and at J to 6 bases, leaving 8 bases not matched to a gene. CDR1 and CDR2 (germline): SGHRS, YFSETQ. Here the CDR3 reads CASSLGALAGGEQYF. Written as DNA, the CDR3 is TGCGCCAGCAGCTTGGGGGCCCTAGCGGGTGGCGAGCAGTACTTC.

This clonotype was counted at least ten times. The chain joins TRBV7-2 to TRBJ1-5; D perhaps matches TRBD1 (6 bases). The CDR3 runs 15 residues. Germline V gene data show CDR1 as SGHTA and CDR2 as FQGNSA. The V end was cut by 4 bases, the J end by 5 bases, with 15 bases between. The CDR3 DNA is TGTGCCAGCAGCTCTTACTGGGGGCAAGATCAGCCCCAGCATTTT. Translation gives CASSSYWGQDQPQHF.

This clonotype showed up just a few times. This chain links TRBV18 with TRBJ2-5, with 9 bases fitting TRBD1. The CDR3 runs to 15 residues. The trim removed 6 bases at V and 0 bases at J, leaving 5 bases unmatched. Germline V CDR1 and CDR2: KGHSH, LQKENI. The DNA of the CDR3 is TGTGCCAGCTCCCCGACAGGGGGGAACCAAGAGACCCAGTACTTC. Translation gives CASSPTGGNQETQYF.

The rearrangement joins TRBV2 to TRBJ2-3; no clear D. Trimming took 4 bases from V and 3 from J, leaving 8 bases between them. The CDR3 length is 13 residues. CDR1 and CDR2 from the germline V gene are SNHLY and FYNNEI. CDR3 region: CASSVVGTDTQYF. The CDR3 DNA follows: TGTGCCAGCAGTGTGGTGGGGACAGATACGCAGTATTTT.

This clonotype was counted many times. The chain combines TRBV6-2 or TRBV6-3 with TRBJ2-1, with 13 bases that match TRBD2. The ends lost 2 bases at V and 8 bases at J; junction bases unmatched: 12. Germline V CDR1 and CDR2: MNHEY, SVGEGT. The CDR3 has 18 amino acids. The CDR3 loop reads CASSYPLGTSGNLYEQFF. In nucleotides, the CDR3 is TGTGCCAGCAGTTACCCGCTAGGGACTAGCGGGAATCTCTATGAGCAGTTCTTC.